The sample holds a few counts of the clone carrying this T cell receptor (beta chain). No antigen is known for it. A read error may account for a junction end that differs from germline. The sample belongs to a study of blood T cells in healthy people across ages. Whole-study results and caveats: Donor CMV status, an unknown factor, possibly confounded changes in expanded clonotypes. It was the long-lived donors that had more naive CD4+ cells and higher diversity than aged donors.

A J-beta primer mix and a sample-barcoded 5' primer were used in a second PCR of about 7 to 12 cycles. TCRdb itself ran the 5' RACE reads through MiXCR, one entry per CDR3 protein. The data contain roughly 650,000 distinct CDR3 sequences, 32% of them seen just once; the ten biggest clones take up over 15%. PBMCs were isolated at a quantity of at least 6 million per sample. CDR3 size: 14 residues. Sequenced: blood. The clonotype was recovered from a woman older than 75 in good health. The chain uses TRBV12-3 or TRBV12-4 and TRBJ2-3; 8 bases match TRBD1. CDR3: CASRRTGRADAQYF. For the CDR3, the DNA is TGTGCCAGCAGACGGACAGGGAGAGCAGATGCGCAGTATTTT.